This is a list of T cell receptor beta chains from one sample in a study of early T cells in non-severe SARS-CoV-2 infection. A single record per CDR3 protein comes from TCRdb applying MiXCR to the 5' RACE reads. The sample shows approximately 70,000 distinct CDR3 sequences, 3.5% to 6% of them seen only once. Sample: whole blood, taken at baseline. The source of these receptors is an adult who was a healthcare worker with PCR-confirmed SARS-CoV-2 infection or an uninfected control (not recorded which). The donor label of this sample is uncertain. The CDR3 runs from the conserved cysteine through the conserved F or W. The D gene is left open where the match is weak. Size values are once, few and many counts, or a class for expanded clones, and some rows have none.

J | size | D | V | CDR3 | DNA
TRBJ1-4 | few | - | TRBV10-1 | CASSEDTLGATNEKLFF | TGCGCCAGCAGTGAGGACACTTTAGGAGCGACTAATGAAAAACTGTTTTTT
TRBJ1-2 | many | - | TRBV2 | CASSERGSPGYTF | TGTGCCAGCAGTGAAAGGGGGTCCCCTGGCTACACCTTC
TRBJ1-2 | many | - | TRBV30 | CALATGRDYGYTF | TGTGCCTTGGCGACAGGAAGGGACTATGGCTACACCTTC
TRBJ1-1 | few | - | TRBV28 | CASSLSGSQYTEAFF | TGTGCCAGCAGTTTATCAGGGAGTCAGTACACTGAAGCTTTCTTT
TRBJ2-3 | few | TRBD2 | TRBV7-9 | CASSPSGGGTDTQYF | TGTGCCAGCAGCCCCAGCGGGGGAGGCACAGATACGCAGTATTTT
TRBJ1-1 | many | - | TRBV5-5 | CASSPNSLPSIMNTEAFF | TGTGCCAGCAGCCCGAACAGCCTACCCTCGATTATGAACACTGAAGCTTTCTTT
TRBJ1-2 | few | TRBD1 | TRBV13 | CASRTRGFDGYTF | TGTGCCAGCAGGACCAGGGGGTTCGATGGCTACACCTTC
TRBJ2-1 | few | - | TRBV19 | CASSRPETSYNEQFF | TGTGCCAGTAGCCGGCCGGAAACCTCCTACAATGAGCAGTTCTTC
TRBJ1-1 | many | - | TRBV6-5 | CASSYSRYMNTEAFF | TGTGCCAGCAGTTACTCGAGGTACATGAACACTGAAGCTTTCTTT
TRBJ2-2 | few | TRBD2 | TRBV5-1 | CASSTGLAGGANTGELFF | TGCGCCAGCAGCACGGGACTAGCGGGCGGAGCGAACACCGGGGAGCTGTTTTTT
TRBJ2-7 | many | - | TRBV29-1 | CSGLGPNTYEQYF | TGCAGCGGCCTGGGACCGAACACCTACGAGCAGTACTTC
TRBJ1-4 | many | - | TRBV20-1 | CSAHPTRGFATNEKLFF | TGCAGTGCTCACCCCACTAGGGGATTTGCAACTAATGAAAAACTGTTTTTT
TRBJ1-4 | few | TRBD1 | TRBV7-9 | CASSSTGVYEKLFF | TGTGCCAGCAGCTCTACAGGGGTATATGAAAAACTGTTTTTT
TRBJ2-1 | many | - | TRBV20-1 | CSAKGYNEQFF | TGCAGTGCGAAAGGTTACAATGAGCAGTTCTTC
TRBJ2-3 | - | TRBD2 | TRBV4-2 | CASSQAGLVSTDTQYF | TGTGCCAGCAGCCAAGCAGGACTAGTAAGCACAGATACGCAGTATTTT
TRBJ2-7 | many | TRBD1 | TRBV30 | CAWRLTGGNEQYF | TGTGCCTGGAGGTTAACAGGGGGCAACGAGCAGTACTTC
TRBJ2-1 | few | TRBD2 | TRBV5-6 | CASSILAGEYNEQFF | TGTGCCAGCAGCATCCTAGCGGGGGAGTACAATGAGCAGTTCTTC
TRBJ2-1 | many | - | TRBV29-1 | CSVGRATDNEQFF | TGCAGCGTTGGACGGGCGACTGACAATGAGCAGTTCTTC
TRBJ1-4 | - | - | TRBV7-2 | CASSLPDTGGPEKLFF | TGTGCCAGCAGCTTACCCGACACCGGAGGGCCGGAAAAACTGTTTTTT
TRBJ1-5 | - | - | TRBV28 | CASSSAGLGSNQPQHF | TGTGCCAGCAGTTCCGCTGGTCTGGGAAGCAATCAGCCCCAGCATTTT
TRBJ2-5 | few | - | TRBV21-1 | CASTPGVSGGGKETQYF | TGTGCCAGCACCCCGGGAGTATCAGGGGGCGGGAAAGAGACCCAGTACTTC
TRBJ2-5 | many | TRBD2 | TRBV13 | CASSLVAGGAETQYF | TGTGCCAGCAGCTTAGTAGCGGGGGGCGCGGAGACCCAGTACTTC
TRBJ1-2 | many | TRBD1 | TRBV6-5 | CAGSPGQGSGYTF | TGTGCCGGCAGTCCCGGACAGGGGAGTGGCTACACCTTC
TRBJ2-1 | few | - | TRBV19 | CASTAPGAADEQFF | TGTGCCAGTACCGCTCCGGGGGCCGCCGATGAGCAGTTCTTC
TRBJ1-2 | many | TRBD1 | TRBV5-6 | CASRAGTGGLGYTF | TGTGCCAGCAGGGCCGGGACAGGGGGCCTTGGCTACACCTTC
TRBJ2-5 | many | - | TRBV9 | CASSVGGEETKQETQYF | TGTGCCAGCAGCGTAGGGGGTGAGGAGACGAAACAAGAGACCCAGTACTTC
TRBJ1-4 | many | - | TRBV18 | CASSPPGQQNEKLFF | TGTGCCAGCTCACCACCGGGACAACAGAATGAAAAACTGTTTTTT
TRBJ1-4 | many | TRBD1 | TRBV6-5 | CASSFRRGQEKLFF | TGTGCCAGCAGTTTCAGGAGGGGGCAGGAAAAACTGTTTTTT
TRBJ2-7 | few | TRBD1 | TRBV4-3 | CASSQDRDRGNEQYF | TGCGCCAGCAGCCAAGATAGGGACAGGGGGAACGAGCAGTACTTC
TRBJ2-3 | - | TRBD1 | TRBV12-5 | CASGLETGQGTDTQYF | TGTGCTAGTGGTTTGGAAACGGGACAGGGGACAGATACGCAGTATTTT
TRBJ2-3 | - | TRBD2 | TRBV5-1 | CASSLGLAGETDTQYF | TGCGCCAGCAGCTTGGGACTAGCGGGGGAAACAGATACGCAGTATTTT
TRBJ2-3 | many | - | TRBV5-6 | CASSWKTGRTDTQYF | TGTGCCAGCAGCTGGAAGACAGGACGCACAGATACGCAGTATTTT
TRBJ1-5 | many | - | TRBV28 | CASSFPSQGLNQPQHF | TGTGCCAGCAGTTTTCCTTCCCAGGGACTAAATCAGCCCCAGCATTTT
TRBJ1-2 | many | TRBD1 | TRBV5-1 | CASSLVGQDHNYGYTF | TGCGCCAGCAGCTTGGTCGGACAGGACCATAACTATGGCTACACCTTC
TRBJ1-2 | - | TRBD1 | TRBV19 | CASSVQGKDGYTF | TGTGCCAGTAGCGTACAGGGGAAGGATGGCTACACCTTC
TRBJ1-6 | - | TRBD1 | TRBV5-4 | CASSYDRGTNSPLHF | TGTGCCAGCAGCTACGACAGGGGTACCAATTCACCCCTCCACTTT
TRBJ2-1 | - | TRBD2 | TRBV4-3 | CASSQRERLARYNEQFF | TGCGCCAGCAGCCAGAGGGAACGACTAGCCAGATACAATGAGCAGTTCTTC
TRBJ1-1 | few | - | TRBV12-5 | CASGLEGRTEAFF | TGTGCTAGTGGTTTGGAAGGGCGCACTGAAGCTTTCTTT
TRBJ2-6 | few | - | TRBV7-3 | CASSLMSRLSGANVLTF | TGTGCCAGCAGCTTAATGTCGAGGTTGTCTGGGGCCAACGTCCTGACTTTC
TRBJ1-4 | many | - | TRBV9 | CASSPLQGPGEKLFF | TGTGCCAGCAGCCCCCTCCAGGGGCCGGGTGAAAAACTGTTTTTT
TRBJ1-1 | many | - | TRBV28 | CASTSWGGGINTEAFF | TGTGCCAGCACCTCCTGGGGGGGTGGAATCAACACTGAAGCTTTCTTT
TRBJ1-2 | many | - | TRBV5-5 | CASSTETGGGYTF | TGTGCCAGCAGCACAGAGACAGGCGGTGGCTACACCTTC
TRBJ2-7 | - | TRBD2 | TRBV12-3/TRBV12-4 | CASRGLAGESSYEQYF | TGTGCCAGCAGGGGACTAGCGGGGGAGAGCTCCTACGAGCAGTACTTC
TRBJ2-2 | many | - | TRBV9 | CASSVVGTTTGELFF | TGTGCCAGCAGCGTAGTCGGCACGACCACCGGGGAGCTGTTTTTT
TRBJ2-7 | many | - | TRBV10-3 | CAISLRGVSDEQYF | TGTGCCATCAGCCTCAGGGGGGTCTCGGACGAGCAGTACTTC
TRBJ1-5 | few | - | TRBV12-3/TRBV12-4 | CASSGRGLQPQHF | TGTGCCAGCAGTGGGCGGGGGTTACAGCCCCAGCATTTT
TRBJ1-6 | many | - | TRBV30 | CAWNVKGDSPLHF | TGTGCCTGGAATGTAAAGGGGGATTCACCCCTCCACTTT
TRBJ1-4 | - | - | TRBV19 | CASNLDLGHEKLFF | TGTGCCAGTAACCTCGACCTGGGACATGAAAAACTGTTTTTT
TRBJ2-2 | - | - | TRBV6-2/TRBV6-3 | CASSPTQSTGELFF | TGTGCCAGCAGTCCGACCCAGAGCACCGGGGAGCTGTTTTTT
TRBJ1-4 | - | TRBD1 | TRBV5-1 | CASSFEGAGEKLFF | TGCGCCAGCAGCTTTGAGGGGGCTGGAGAAAAACTGTTTTTT
TRBJ2-5 | many | TRBD2 | TRBV13 | CASSPRTSGGGETQYF | TGTGCCAGCAGCCCCCGGACTAGCGGGGGAGGCGAGACCCAGTACTTC
TRBJ1-3 | few | - | TRBV30 | CARRPRNGFSGNTIYF | TGTGCCCGACGACCGAGGAACGGATTCTCTGGAAACACCATATATTTT
TRBJ1-1 | few | - | TRBV7-9 | CASSPLRGGAIAPLNTEAFF | TGTGCCAGCAGCCCACTAAGGGGCGGGGCTATAGCCCCCCTGAACACTGAAGCTTTCTTT